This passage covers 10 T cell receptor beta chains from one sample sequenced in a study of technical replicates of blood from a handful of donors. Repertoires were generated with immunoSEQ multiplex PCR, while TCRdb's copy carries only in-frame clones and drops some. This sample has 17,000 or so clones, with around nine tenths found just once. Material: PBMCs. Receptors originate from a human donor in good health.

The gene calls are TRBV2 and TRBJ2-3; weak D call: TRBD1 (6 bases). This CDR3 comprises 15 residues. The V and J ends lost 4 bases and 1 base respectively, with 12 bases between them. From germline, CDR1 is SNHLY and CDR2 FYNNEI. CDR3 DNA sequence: TGTGCCAGCAGTGCCGGCGGACAGCGCACAGATACGCAGTATTTT. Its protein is CASSAGGQRTDTQYF.

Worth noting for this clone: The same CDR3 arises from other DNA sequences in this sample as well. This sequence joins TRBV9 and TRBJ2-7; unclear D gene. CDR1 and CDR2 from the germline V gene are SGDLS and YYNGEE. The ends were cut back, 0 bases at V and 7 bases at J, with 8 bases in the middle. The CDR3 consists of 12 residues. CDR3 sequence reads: CASSVVESEQYF. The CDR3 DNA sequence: TGTGCCAGCAGCGTAGTTGAGTCGGAGCAGTACTTC.

CDR3 amino acids: CAISEKWRDFGGSTDTQYF. CDR3 nucleotides: TGTGCCATCAGTGAAAAGTGGCGGGACTTCGGGGGGAGCACAGATACGCAGTATTTT. The rearrangement links TRBV10-3 to TRBJ2-3; the match to TRBD2 covers 7 bases. Germline V gives CDR1 ENHRY, CDR2 SYGVKD. After removal of 3 bases from V and 0 bases from J, the junction contained 15 bases not matched to a gene. The CDR3 has 19 amino acids.

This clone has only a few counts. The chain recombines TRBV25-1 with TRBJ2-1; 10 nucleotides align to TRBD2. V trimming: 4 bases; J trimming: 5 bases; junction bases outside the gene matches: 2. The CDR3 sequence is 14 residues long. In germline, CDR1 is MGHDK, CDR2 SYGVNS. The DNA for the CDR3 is TGTGCCAGCAGTGTGCTAGCGGGAGACAATGAGCAGTTCTTC. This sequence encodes CASSVLAGDNEQFF.

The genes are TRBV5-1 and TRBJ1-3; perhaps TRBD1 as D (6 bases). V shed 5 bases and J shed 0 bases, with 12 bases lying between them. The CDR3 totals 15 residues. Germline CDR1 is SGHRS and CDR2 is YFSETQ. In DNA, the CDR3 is TGCGCCAGCAGTGCCAGGGGAAGCTCTGGAAACACCATATATTTT. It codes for CASSARGSSGNTIYF.

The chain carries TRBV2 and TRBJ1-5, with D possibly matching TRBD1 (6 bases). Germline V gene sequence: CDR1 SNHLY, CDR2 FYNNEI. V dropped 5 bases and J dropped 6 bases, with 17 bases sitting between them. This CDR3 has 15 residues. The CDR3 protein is CASSHRDIQLQPQHF. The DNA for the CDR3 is TGTGCCAGCAGTCACCGGGACATTCAACTTCAGCCCCAGCATTTT.

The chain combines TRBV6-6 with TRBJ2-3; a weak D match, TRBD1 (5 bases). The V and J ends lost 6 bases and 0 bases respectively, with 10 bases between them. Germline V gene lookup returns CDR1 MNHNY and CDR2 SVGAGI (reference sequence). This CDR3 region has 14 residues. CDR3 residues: CASRDRTSTDTQYF. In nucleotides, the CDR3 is TGTGCCAGCAGAGACAGAACTAGCACAGATACGCAGTATTTT.

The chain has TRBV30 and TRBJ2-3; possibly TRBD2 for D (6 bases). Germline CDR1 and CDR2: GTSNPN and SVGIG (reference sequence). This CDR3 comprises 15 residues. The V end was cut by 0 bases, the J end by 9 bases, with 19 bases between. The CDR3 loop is CAWSVQSGPAGTQYF. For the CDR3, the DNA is TGTGCCTGGAGTGTACAGTCAGGGCCCGCGGGGACGCAGTATTTT.

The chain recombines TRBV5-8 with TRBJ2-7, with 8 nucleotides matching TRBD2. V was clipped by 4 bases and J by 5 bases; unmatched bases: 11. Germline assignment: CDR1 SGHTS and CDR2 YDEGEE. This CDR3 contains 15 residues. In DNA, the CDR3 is TGTGCCAGCAGCCTTTATAGCGGGAATGTCGACGAGCAGTACTTC. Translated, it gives CASSLYSGNVDEQYF.

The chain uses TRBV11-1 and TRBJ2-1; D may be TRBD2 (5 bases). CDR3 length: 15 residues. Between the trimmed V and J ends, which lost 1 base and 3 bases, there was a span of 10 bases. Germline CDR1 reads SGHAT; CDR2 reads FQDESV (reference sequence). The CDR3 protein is CASSLVPGYYNEQFF. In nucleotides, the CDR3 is TGTGCCAGCAGCTTAGTTCCGGGGTACTACAATGAGCAGTTCTTC.